This TCR beta chain was retrieved from a study of cytomegalovirus exposure and HLA in healthy donors. For the study at large: Out of 350 to 400 genotyped donors, about 80% belonged to the Caucasian-associated ancestry cluster. Regarding the study as a whole: Reportedly, HLA-A and HLA-B alleles of most subjects were accurately predicted from TCR beta. What a later analysis showed was that several of the most significant clusters appeared linked to common viral pathogens.

The germline CDR1 and CDR2 sequences are SQVTM and ANQGSEA. Between the trimmed V and J ends, which lost 4 bases and 9 bases, there was a span of 9 bases. The CDR3 sequence is 10 residues long. Primers for the PCR totalled 60 Vbeta and 13 Jbeta. Clones were read by immunoSEQ multiplex PCR, and TCRdb kept only the in-frame ones, dropping some. The sample has around 80,000 clones, roughly 70% seen once. As regards this clone: The antigen is unknown.

The clonotype comes from a man aged 40-49 years in good health and CMV-seropositive. Sequencing was done on a sample of PBMCs. J is TRBJ1-2 and V is TRBV29-1, with D possibly being TRBD1 (5 bases). CDR3: CSVGDRSYTF. CDR3 DNA: TGCAGCGTTGGAGACAGAAGCTACACCTTC.